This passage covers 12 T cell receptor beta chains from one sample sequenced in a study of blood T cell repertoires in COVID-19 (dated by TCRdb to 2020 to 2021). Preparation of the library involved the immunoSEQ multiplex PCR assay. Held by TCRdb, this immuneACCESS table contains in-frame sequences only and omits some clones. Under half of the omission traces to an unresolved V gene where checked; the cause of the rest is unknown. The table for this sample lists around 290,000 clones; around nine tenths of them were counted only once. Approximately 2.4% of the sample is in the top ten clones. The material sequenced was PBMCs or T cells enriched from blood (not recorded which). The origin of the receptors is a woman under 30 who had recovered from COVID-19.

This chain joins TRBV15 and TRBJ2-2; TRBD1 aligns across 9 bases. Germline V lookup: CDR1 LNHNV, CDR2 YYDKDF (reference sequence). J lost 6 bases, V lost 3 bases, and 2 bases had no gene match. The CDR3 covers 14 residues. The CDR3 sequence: CATSSRDRAGELFF. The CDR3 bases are TGTGCCACCAGCAGCCGGGACAGGGCCGGGGAGCTGTTTTTT.

Written as DNA, the CDR3 is TGTGCCACCAGCAGCTACCGGGACAGCCTCTACGAGCAGTACTTC. Amino acids: CATSSYRDSLYEQYF. The chain is built from TRBV15 and TRBJ2-7; TRBD1 aligns across 7 bases. The length of the CDR3 is 15 residues. The V gene end was trimmed by 3 bases and the J gene end by 3 bases; junction bases not matched to a gene: 8. CDR1 LNHNV and CDR2 YYDKDF come from the germline V gene (reference sequence).

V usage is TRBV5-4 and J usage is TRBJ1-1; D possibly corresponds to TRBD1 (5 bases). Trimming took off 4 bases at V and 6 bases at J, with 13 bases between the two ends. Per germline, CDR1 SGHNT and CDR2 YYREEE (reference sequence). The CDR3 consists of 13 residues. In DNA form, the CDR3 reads TGTGCCAGCAGCCTCACGGGGGGGGCTGAAGCTTTCTTT. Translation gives CASSLTGGAEAFF.

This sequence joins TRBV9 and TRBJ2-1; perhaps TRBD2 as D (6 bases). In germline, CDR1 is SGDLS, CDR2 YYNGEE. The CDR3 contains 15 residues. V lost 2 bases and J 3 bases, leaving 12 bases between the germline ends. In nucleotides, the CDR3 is TGTGCCAGCAGCGTCGGGCTAGCGATCTACAATGAGCAGTTCTTC. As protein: CASSVGLAIYNEQFF.

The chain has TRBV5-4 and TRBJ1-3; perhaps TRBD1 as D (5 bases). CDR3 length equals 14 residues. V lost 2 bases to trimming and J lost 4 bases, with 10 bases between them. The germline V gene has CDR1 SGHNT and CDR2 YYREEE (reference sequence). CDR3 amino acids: CASSFDRRGNTIYF. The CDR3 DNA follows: TGTGCCAGCAGCTTCGACAGAAGAGGAAACACCATATATTTT.

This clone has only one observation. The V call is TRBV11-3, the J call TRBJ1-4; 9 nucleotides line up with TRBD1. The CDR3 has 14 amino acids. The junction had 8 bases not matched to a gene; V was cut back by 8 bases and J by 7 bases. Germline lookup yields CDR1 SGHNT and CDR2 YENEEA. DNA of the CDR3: TGTGCCAGCGGAATTACAGGGGGCAGTGAAAAACTGTTTTTT. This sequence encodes CASGITGGSEKLFF.

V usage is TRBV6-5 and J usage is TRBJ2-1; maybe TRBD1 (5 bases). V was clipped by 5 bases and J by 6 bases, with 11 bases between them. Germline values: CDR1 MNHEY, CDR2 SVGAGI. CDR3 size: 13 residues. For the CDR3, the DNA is TGTGCCAGCAGTAACCGGACAATCAATGAGCAGTTCTTC. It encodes CASSNRTINEQFF.

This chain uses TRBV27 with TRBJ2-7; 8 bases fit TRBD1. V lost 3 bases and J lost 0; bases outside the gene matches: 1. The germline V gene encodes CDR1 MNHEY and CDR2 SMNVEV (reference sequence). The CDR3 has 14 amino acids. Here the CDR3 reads CASSLTGASYEQYF. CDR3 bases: TGTGCCAGCAGTTTGACAGGGGCCTCCTACGAGCAGTACTTC.

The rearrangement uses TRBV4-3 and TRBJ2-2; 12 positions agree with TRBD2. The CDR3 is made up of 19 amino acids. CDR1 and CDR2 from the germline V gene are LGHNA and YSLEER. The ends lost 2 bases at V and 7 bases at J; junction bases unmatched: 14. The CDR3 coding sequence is TGCGCCAGCAGCCAACTCTACACTGGGGGACTAGCGGGTAGCGGGGAGCTGTTTTTT. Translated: CASSQLYTGGLAGSGELFF.

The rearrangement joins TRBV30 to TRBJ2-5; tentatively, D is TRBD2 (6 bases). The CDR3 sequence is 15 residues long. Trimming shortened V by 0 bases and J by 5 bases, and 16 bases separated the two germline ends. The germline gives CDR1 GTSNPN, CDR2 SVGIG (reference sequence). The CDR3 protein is CAWSVLVGRGETQYF. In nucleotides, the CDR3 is TGTGCCTGGAGTGTACTGGTGGGCCGGGGGGAGACCCAGTACTTC.

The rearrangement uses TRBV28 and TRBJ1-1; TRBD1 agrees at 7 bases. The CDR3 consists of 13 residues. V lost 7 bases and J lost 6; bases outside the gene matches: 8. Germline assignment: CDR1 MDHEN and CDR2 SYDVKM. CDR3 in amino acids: CASTTGFFAEAFF. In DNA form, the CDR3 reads TGTGCCAGCACGACAGGGTTTTTCGCTGAAGCTTTCTTT.

The CDR3 is CASSLDPRSSYNSPLHF. CDR3 in DNA: TGTGCCAGCAGCTTAGATCCCAGAAGCTCCTATAATTCACCCCTCCACTTT. The chain combines TRBV11-2 with TRBJ1-6; D gene unclear. The CDR3 has 17 residues. Germline values: CDR1 SGHAT, CDR2 FQNNGV. Trimming cost V 0 bases and J 0 bases, with 9 bases left between them.